A single sample is the source of the 17 T cell receptor beta chains below, sequenced in a study of blood T cell repertoires in COVID-19. The method was immunoSEQ multiplex PCR; TCRdb's version includes in-frame clones alone and lacks a portion of them. The sample records approximately 200,000 clones, about four fifths being singletons. Sample: PBMCs or T cells enriched from blood (not recorded which). Receptor source: a woman aged 40 to 49 with acute COVID-19.

The chain couples TRBV2 to TRBJ2-7, with D unclear. V gave up 8 bases and J gave up 2 bases, with 10 bases separating them. Germline loops: CDR1 SNHLY, CDR2 FYNNEI. The CDR3 length is 12 residues. CDR3 sequence (DNA): TGTGCCAGCTCGGCGGCCACCTACGAGCAGTACTTC. The encoded protein is CASSAATYEQYF.

The chain uses TRBV3-1 (or the pseudogene TRBV3-2) and TRBJ2-1; 11 bases fit TRBD1. V lost 4 bases to trimming and J lost 6 bases; unmatched junction nucleotides: 5. In germline, CDR1 is LGHDT, CDR2 YNNKEL (reference sequence). CDR3 size: 15 residues. In nucleotides, the CDR3 is TGTGCCAGCAGCCGTGGACAGGGGGCAGCCAATGAGCAGTTCTTC. Amino acid sequence: CASSRGQGAANEQFF.

This chain joins TRBV29-1 and TRBJ2-1; D is perhaps TRBD2 (5 bases). Germline CDR1 and CDR2: SQVTM and ANQGSEA. Trimming took off 0 bases at V and 10 bases at J, with 10 bases between the two ends. CDR3 length: 12 residues. The CDR3 region is CSVEDLGAEQFF. The CDR3 bases are TGCAGCGTTGAAGATTTGGGAGCAGAGCAGTTCTTC.

This chain links TRBV2 with TRBJ2-6; possible D gene TRBD2, 6 bases. The CDR3 has 16 amino acids. The germline gives CDR1 SNHLY, CDR2 FYNNEI. Deletions cut 2 bases from V and 0 bases from J, with 8 bases between. The DNA of the CDR3 is TGTGCCAGCAGTGAAAGGAGGGTCTCTGGGGCCAACGTCCTGACTTTC. This translates into CASSERRVSGANVLTF.

This clone was counted a few times. V gene TRBV11-2 combines with J gene TRBJ2-2; 9 bases match TRBD1. V gave up 6 bases and J gave up 2 bases; unmatched junction bases: 4. The germline V gene encodes CDR1 SGHAT and CDR2 FQNNGV. CDR3 length equals 15 residues. CDR3 sequence (DNA): TGTGCCAGCAGTCCGACAGGGGGAAACACCGGGGAGCTGTTTTTT. Protein: CASSPTGGNTGELFF. Drawing the rest from reference TRBV11-2 and TRBJ2-2, the complete variable domain is EAGVAQSPRYKIIEKRQSVAFWCNPISGHATLYWYQQILGQGPKLLIQFQNNGVVDDSQLPKDRFSAERLKGVDSTLKIQPAKLEDSAVYLCASSPTGGNTGELFFGEGSRLTVL.

The chain combines TRBV29-1 with TRBJ2-2; 9 bases align to TRBD1. V was pared by 4 bases and J by 5 bases, with 8 bases of the junction left unmatched. The CDR3 contains 15 residues. Germline V lookup: CDR1 SQVTM, CDR2 ANQGSEA. CDR3 loop: CSVANGQGRTGELFF. CDR3 in DNA: TGCAGCGTTGCAAACGGACAGGGGAGGACCGGGGAGCTGTTTTTT.

The chain couples TRBV7-6 to TRBJ2-2, with a tentative D call TRBD1 (6 bases). The CDR3 covers 18 residues. The germline V gene encodes CDR1 SGHVS and CDR2 FNYEAQ. V shed 2 bases and J shed 3 bases, with 19 bases lying between them. The CDR3 protein is CASSLLSPRGGDTGELFF. The CDR3 bases are TGTGCCAGCAGCTTATTATCTCCCAGAGGGGGTGACACCGGGGAGCTGTTTTTT. The full variable domain, in which reference TRBV7-6 and TRBJ2-2 provide the parts outside the CDR3, is GAGVSQSPRYKVTKRGQDVALRCDPISGHVSLYWYRQALGQGPEFLTYFNYEAQQDKSGLPNDRFSAERPEGSISTLTIQRTEQRDSAMYRCASSLLSPRGGDTGELFFGEGSRLTVL.

A few counts support this clone. The genes are TRBV11-2 and TRBJ2-1, with a tentative D call TRBD2 (5 bases). The CDR3 is made up of 16 amino acids. Germline assignment: CDR1 SGHAT and CDR2 FQNNGV. V was cut by 1 base and J by 2 bases, with 12 bases left in between. The CDR3 DNA sequence: TGTGCCAGCAGCTTAGTATTCAGCGGAACCTACAATGAGCAGTTCTTC. Its translation: CASSLVFSGTYNEQFF.

DNA for the CDR3: TGTGCCAGCAGCCAAGTGAAGGGGGCTGCAGATACGCAGTATTTT. Translating gives CASSQVKGAADTQYF. This chain links TRBV14 with TRBJ2-3; 7 positions agree with TRBD1. The CDR3 sequence is 15 residues long. CDR1 and CDR2 from the germline V gene are SGHDN and FVKESK. The ends lost 1 base at V and 4 bases at J; junction bases unmatched: 5.

The chain has TRBV4-1 and TRBJ2-3; a possible D gene is TRBD2 (7 bases). The CDR3 contains 15 residues. V dropped 6 bases and J dropped 4 bases, with 17 bases sitting between them. Germline CDR1 MGHRA, CDR2 YSYEKL. The CDR3 DNA is TGCGCCAGCAGATTAGGGGGAGGGCCGGCAGATACGCAGTATTTT. This sequence encodes CASRLGGGPADTQYF.

V is TRBV25-1 and J is TRBJ1-1; no clear D gene. This CDR3 spans 16 amino acids. V lost 1 base to trimming and J lost 1 base, with 13 bases between them. Germline-derived CDR1 and CDR2 are MGHDK and SYGVNS. CDR3 nucleotide sequence: TGTGCCAGCAGTGAATTAAAGTCGGGAAGGAACACTGAAGCTTTCTTT. It translates to CASSELKSGRNTEAFF.

This clone was seen just once. The rearrangement links TRBV10-2 to TRBJ1-6, with no clear D. The V gene lost 3 bases and the J gene lost 13 bases, with 10 bases spanning the gap. Germline assignment: CDR1 WSHSY and CDR2 SAAADI. This CDR3 spans 12 amino acids. The CDR3 is CASSDRSSPLHF. The CDR3, as DNA: TGCGCCAGCAGTGACAGGTCATCCCCCCTCCACTTT.

The chain combines TRBV7-9 with TRBJ1-1; tentative D call: TRBD1 (5 bases). CDR3 length: 16 amino acids. The V end was cut by 5 bases, the J end by 1 base, with 17 bases between. Germline CDR1 reads SEHNR; CDR2 reads FQNEAQ (reference sequence). CDR3 protein: CASSPNWGRGNTEAFF. The CDR3 nucleotides read TGTGCCAGCAGCCCTAATTGGGGGAGGGGGAACACTGAAGCTTTCTTT.

This clone was detected a few times. This sequence joins TRBV7-3 and TRBJ1-1; a weak D match, TRBD1 (5 bases). The germline V and J ends were trimmed by 5 bases and 6 bases, with 16 bases remaining between them. CDR3 length equals 14 residues. Per the germline V gene, CDR1 is SGHTA and CDR2 is FQGTGA. CDR3: CASSPTGGSAEAFF. CDR3 bases: TGTGCCAGCAGCCCCACAGGTGGGTCAGCTGAAGCTTTCTTT. The variable domain in full, with the rest retrieved from reference TRBV7-3 and TRBJ1-1, is GAGVSQTPSNKVTEKGKYVELRCDPISGHTALYWYRQSLGQGPEFLIYFQGTGAADDSGLPNDRFFAVRPEGSVSTLKIQRTERGDSAVYLCASSPTGGSAEAFFGQGTRLTVV.

The CDR3, as DNA: TGTGCCTGGAGTGAGGCGGGCCCTGGCGAGCAGTACTTC. As protein: CAWSEAGPGEQYF. This chain connects TRBV30 to TRBJ2-7; weak D call: TRBD2 (5 bases). Trimming removed 1 base at V and 6 bases at J, with 13 bases between. This CDR3 is built from 13 residues. Germline V gives CDR1 GTSNPN, CDR2 SVGIG (reference sequence).

This chain uses TRBV27 with TRBJ2-3; 9 bases map to TRBD2. From germline, CDR1 is MNHEY and CDR2 SMNVEV (reference sequence). V shed 7 bases, J shed 5 bases, and the junction held 13 bases outside the gene matches. The CDR3 is 16 amino acids. Written as DNA, the CDR3 is TGTGCCAGCACCCAGGGTCGGACTAGCGTAGGAGATACGCAGTATTTT. Residues: CASTQGRTSVGDTQYF.

The chain couples TRBV11-2 to TRBJ2-7, with no clear D. The CDR3 has 13 amino acids. CDR1 is SGHAT, CDR2 FQNNGV, per germline. V shed 3 bases and J shed 3 bases, with 9 bases lying between them. The CDR3 region is CASSFASYYEQYF. Written as DNA, the CDR3 is TGTGCCAGCAGCTTCGCATCCTACTACGAGCAGTACTTC.